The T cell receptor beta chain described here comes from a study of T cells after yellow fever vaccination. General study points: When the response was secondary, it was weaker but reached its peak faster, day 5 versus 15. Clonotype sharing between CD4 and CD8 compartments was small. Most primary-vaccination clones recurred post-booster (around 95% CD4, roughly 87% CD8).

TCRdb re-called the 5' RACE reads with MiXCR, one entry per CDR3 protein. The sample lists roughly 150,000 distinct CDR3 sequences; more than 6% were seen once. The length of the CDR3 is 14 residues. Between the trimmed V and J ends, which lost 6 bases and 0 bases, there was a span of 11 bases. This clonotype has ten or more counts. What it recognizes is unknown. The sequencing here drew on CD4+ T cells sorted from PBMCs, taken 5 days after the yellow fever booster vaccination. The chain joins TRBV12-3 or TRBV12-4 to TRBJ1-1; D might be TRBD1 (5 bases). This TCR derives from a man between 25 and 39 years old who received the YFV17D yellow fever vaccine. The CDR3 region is CASRRQLMNTEAFF. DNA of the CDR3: TGTGCCAGCAGGAGACAGCTCATGAACACTGAAGCTTTCTTT.